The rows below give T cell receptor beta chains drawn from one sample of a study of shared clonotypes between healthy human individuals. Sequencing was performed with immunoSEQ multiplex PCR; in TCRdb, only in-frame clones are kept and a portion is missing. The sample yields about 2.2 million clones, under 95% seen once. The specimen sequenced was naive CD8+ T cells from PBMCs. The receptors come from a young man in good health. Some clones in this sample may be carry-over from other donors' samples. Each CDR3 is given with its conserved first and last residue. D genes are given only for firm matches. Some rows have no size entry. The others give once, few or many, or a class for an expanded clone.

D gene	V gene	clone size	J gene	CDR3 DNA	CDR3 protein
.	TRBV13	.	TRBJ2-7	TGTGCCAGCAGCTCGGGACTCTTGAGCTCCTACGAGCAGTACTTC	CASSSGLLSSYEQYF
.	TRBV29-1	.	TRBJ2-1	TGCAGCGTTGAGGGGACGCAACATTCCTACAATGAGCAGTTCTTC	CSVEGTQHSYNEQFF
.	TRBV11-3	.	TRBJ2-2	TGTGCCAGCAGCCTACGGGATATCGCCGGGGAGCTGTTTTTT	CASSLRDIAGELFF
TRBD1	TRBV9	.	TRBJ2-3	TGTGCCAGCAGCGTAGATGGCAGGGGGGATACGCAGTATTTT	CASSVDGRGDTQYF
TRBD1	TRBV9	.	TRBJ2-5	TGTGCCAGCAGCCCCGGGACAGGTGAAGAGACCCAGTACTTC	CASSPGTGEETQYF
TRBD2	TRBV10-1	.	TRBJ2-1	TGCGCCAGCAGTGACCTAACTAGCGGGAGGGCCTACAATGAGCAGTTCTTC	CASSDLTSGRAYNEQFF
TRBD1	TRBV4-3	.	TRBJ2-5	TGCGCCAGCAGCCAGGGGACAGGGGGTGAGACCCAGTACTTC	CASSQGTGGETQYF
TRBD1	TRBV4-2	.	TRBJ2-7	TGTGCCAGCAGCCAAACCGGGACAGGGAAGATCCCCTACGAGCAGTACTTC	CASSQTGTGKIPYEQYF
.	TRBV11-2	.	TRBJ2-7	TGTGCCAGCAGCTCAACAGGGTTTCACGAGCAGTACTTC	CASSSTGFHEQYF
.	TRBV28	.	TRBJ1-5	TGTGCCAGCAGTTTGACAGGAGATCAGCCCCAGCATTTT	CASSLTGDQPQHF
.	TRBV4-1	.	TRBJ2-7	TGCGCCAGCAGCGACCCGGACCGAAGCTCCTACGAGCAGTACTTC	CASSDPDRSSYEQYF
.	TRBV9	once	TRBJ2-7	TGTGCCAGCAGCGTAGGGCAGTTCTCCTACGAGCAGTACTTC	CASSVGQFSYEQYF
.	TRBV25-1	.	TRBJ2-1	TGTGCCAGCGCCCCTCCCGGGGGTGAGCAGTTCTTC	CASAPPGGEQFF
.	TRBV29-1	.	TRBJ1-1	TGCAGCGTTATACAGGGTCCGGCTGAAGCTTTCTTT	CSVIQGPAEAFF
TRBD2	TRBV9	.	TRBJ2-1	TGTGCCAGCAGCGTAGGAATTAGCGGGCGATCATATGAGCAGTTCTTC	CASSVGISGRSYEQFF
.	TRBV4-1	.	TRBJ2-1	TGCGCCAGCAGCCAAGAACGTTATAAATTTGGAGGGGGCTTATTACAATTCAATGAGCAGTTCTTC	CASSQERYKFGGGLLQFNEQFF
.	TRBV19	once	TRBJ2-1	TGTGCCAGTAGTATCGGACTGAATGAGCAGTTCTTC	CASSIGLNEQFF
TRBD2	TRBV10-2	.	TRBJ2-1	TGCGCCAGCAGTGACCGGCGGGAGGGAGGGAATGAGCAGTTCTTC	CASSDRREGGNEQFF
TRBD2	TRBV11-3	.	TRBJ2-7	TGTGCACCGCAAGCGGGAGAGAGGGGCTCCTACGAGCAGTACTTC	CAPQAGERGSYEQYF
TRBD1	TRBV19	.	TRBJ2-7	TGTGCCAGTAGTACCCACCTGGACAGGGGTTACGAGCAGTACTTC	CASSTHLDRGYEQYF
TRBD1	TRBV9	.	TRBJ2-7	TGTGCCAGCAGCGCCGACAGGGACTCCTACGAGCAGTACTTC	CASSADRDSYEQYF
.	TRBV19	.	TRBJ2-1	TGTGCCAGTAGTATAACCGGGAACTCCTACAATGAGCAGTTCTTC	CASSITGNSYNEQFF
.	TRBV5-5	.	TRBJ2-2	TGTGCCAGCAGACCGCGGGCGGGGACGAACACCGGGGAGCTGTTTTTT	CASRPRAGTNTGELFF
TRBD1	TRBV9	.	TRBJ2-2	TGTGCCAGCGGACAGGGGTACACCGGGGAGCTGTTTTTT	CASGQGYTGELFF
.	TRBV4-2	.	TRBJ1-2	TGTGCCAGCAGCCAAGATCGAAGGCAGGGGAATGGCTACACCTTC	CASSQDRRQGNGYTF
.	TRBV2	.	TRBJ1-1	TGTGCCAGCAGTGATGAGAACACTGAAGCTTTCTTT	CASSDENTEAFF
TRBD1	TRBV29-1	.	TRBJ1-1	TGCAGCGTTGAAGAGAGGGGGCGAGTTATCACTGAAGCTTTCTTT	CSVEERGRVITEAFF
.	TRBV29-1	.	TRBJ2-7	TGCAGCGCTACACCAGGGATGGGCGAGCAGTACTTC	CSATPGMGEQYF
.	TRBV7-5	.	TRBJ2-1	TGTGCCAGAAGCACCCGGTCTAGCGGGAGAGGAAACAATGAGCAGTTCTTC	CARSTRSSGRGNNEQFF
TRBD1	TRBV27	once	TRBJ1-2	TGTGCCAGCAGTTTAGATCGGGCAGGGGGATTTGGCTACACCTTC	CASSLDRAGGFGYTF
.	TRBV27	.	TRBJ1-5	TGTGCCAGCAGTTATTCGGGCCCAATTCCTCAGCCCCAGCATTTT	CASSYSGPIPQPQHF
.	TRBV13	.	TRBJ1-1	TGTGCCAGCAGCTTACCTCTTAAGGGGGACACTGAAGCTTTCTTT	CASSLPLKGDTEAFF
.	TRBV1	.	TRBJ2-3	TGCACCAGCAGCCAACCCGGGGGGAGGGTCACAGATACGCAGTATTTT	CTSSQPGGRVTDTQYF
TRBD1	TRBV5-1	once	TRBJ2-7	TGCGCCAGCAGCTTGGGCGTAAGGGGGCCCTACGAGCAGTACTTC	CASSLGVRGPYEQYF
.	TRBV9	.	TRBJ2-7	TGTGCCAGCAGCGTAGGAGGTACGGGGGAGCAGTACTTC	CASSVGGTGEQYF
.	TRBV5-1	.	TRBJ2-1	TGCGCCAGCAGCTTGGGAGGAGTTGGTTACAATGAGCAGTTCTTC	CASSLGGVGYNEQFF
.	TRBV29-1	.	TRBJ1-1	TGCAGCGTTGAAGGGATCAAGGAGGGGACCTTGAGGCGGCCGGAATTGAACACTGAAGCTTTCTTT	CSVEGIKEGTLRRPELNTEAFF
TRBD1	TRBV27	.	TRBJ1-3	TGTGCCAGCAGCCCCCAGGGGGTCACGGGAAACACCATATATTTT	CASSPQGVTGNTIYF
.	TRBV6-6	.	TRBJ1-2	TGTGCCAGCAGTTACGAGATCAGGGCTGGCTACACCTTC	CASSYEIRAGYTF
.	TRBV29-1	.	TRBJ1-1	TGCAGCGCCGCCCTTACCCATGAAGCTTTCTTT	CSAALTHEAFF
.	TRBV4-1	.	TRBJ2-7	TGCGCCAGCAGTCCCTCCCCGGGGATCTACGAGCAGTACTTC	CASSPSPGIYEQYF
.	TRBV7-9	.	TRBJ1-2	TGTGCCAGCAGCTTAGCGTGGAGGGATAAACCGGGATATGGCTACACCTTC	CASSLAWRDKPGYGYTF
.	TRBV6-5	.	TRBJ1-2	TGTGCCAGCAGTCCCGACGGGTTCGTCGGCTACACCTTC	CASSPDGFVGYTF
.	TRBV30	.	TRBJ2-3	TGTGCCTGGACCACAGGCGGGGCACTCACAGATACGCAGTATTTT	CAWTTGGALTDTQYF
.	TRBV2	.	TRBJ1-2	TGTGCCGGGGGACCAGGGAACCATGGCTACACCTTC	CAGGPGNHGYTF
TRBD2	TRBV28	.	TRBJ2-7	TGTGCCAGCAGTTTCCGGACTAGCGGGAGCGACGAGCAGTACTTC	CASSFRTSGSDEQYF
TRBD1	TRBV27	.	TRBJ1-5	TGTGCCAGCAGTTTACTGGGACAGGAGACTCAGCCCCAGCATTTT	CASSLLGQETQPQHF
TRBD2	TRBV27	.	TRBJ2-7	TGTGCCAGCAGTTTATCGAGCGGGAGACTCTCCTACGAGCAGTACTTC	CASSLSSGRLSYEQYF
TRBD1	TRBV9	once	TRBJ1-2	TGTGCCAGCAGCTCTTGGCTGACAGGGGAAGGCTATGGCTACACCTTC	CASSSWLTGEGYGYTF